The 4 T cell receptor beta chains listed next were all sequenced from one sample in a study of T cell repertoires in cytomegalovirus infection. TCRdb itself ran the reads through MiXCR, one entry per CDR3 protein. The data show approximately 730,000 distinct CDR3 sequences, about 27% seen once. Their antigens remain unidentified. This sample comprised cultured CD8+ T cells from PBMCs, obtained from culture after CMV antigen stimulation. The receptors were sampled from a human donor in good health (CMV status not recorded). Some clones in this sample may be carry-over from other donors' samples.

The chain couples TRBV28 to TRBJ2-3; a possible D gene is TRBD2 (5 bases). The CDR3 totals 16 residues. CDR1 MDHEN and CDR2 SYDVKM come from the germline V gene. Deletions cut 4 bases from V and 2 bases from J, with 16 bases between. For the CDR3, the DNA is TGTGCCAGCAGTTCTCCGCGGGTAGCTACCACAGATACGCAGTATTTT. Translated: CASSSPRVATTDTQYF.

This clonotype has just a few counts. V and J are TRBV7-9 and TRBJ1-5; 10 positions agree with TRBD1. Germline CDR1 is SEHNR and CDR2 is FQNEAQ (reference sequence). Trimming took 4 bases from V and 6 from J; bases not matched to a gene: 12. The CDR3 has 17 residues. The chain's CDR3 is CASSSHSGQGDFQPQHF. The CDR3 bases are TGTGCCAGCAGCTCCCACTCTGGACAGGGGGATTTTCAGCCCCAGCATTTT. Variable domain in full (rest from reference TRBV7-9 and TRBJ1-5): DTGVSQNPRHKITKRGQNVTFRCDPISEHNRLYWYRQTLGQGPEFLTYFQNEAQLEKSRLLSDRFSAERPKGSFSTLEIQRTEQGDSAMYLCASSSHSGQGDFQPQHFGDGTRLSIL.

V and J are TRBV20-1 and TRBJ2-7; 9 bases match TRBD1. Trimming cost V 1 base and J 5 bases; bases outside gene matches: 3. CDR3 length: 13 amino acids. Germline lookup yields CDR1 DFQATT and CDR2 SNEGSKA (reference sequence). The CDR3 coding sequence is TGCAGTGCTAGAGGGGACAGGGTCGACGAGCAGTACGTC. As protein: CSARGDRVDEQYV.

The CDR3 DNA follows: TGTGCCAGCAGTTTAGACCTCTCCTATAATTCACCCCTCCACTTT. Residues: CASSLDLSYNSPLHF. The chain combines TRBV12-3 or TRBV12-4 with TRBJ1-6; D is unclear. The CDR3 extends over 15 amino acids. Trimming left V 1 base short and J 0 bases short, with 4 bases between.